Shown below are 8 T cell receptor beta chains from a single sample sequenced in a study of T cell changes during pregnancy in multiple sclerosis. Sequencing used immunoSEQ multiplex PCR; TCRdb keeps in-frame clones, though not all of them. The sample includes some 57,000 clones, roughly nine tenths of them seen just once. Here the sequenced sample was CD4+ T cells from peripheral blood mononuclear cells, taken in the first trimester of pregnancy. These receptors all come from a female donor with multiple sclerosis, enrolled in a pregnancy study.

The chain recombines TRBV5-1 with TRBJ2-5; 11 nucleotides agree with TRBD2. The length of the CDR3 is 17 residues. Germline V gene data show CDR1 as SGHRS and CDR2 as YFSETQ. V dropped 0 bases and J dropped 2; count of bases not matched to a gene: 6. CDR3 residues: CASSLAGVAGGQETQYF. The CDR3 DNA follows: TGCGCCAGCAGCTTGGCCGGGGTAGCGGGGGGGCAAGAGACCCAGTACTTC.

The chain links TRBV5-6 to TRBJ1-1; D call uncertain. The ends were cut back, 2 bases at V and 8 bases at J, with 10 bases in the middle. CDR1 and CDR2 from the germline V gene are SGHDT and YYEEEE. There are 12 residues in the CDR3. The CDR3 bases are TGTGCCAGCAGCTTCCGGAGGGAAGAAGCTTTCTTT. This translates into CASSFRREEAFF.

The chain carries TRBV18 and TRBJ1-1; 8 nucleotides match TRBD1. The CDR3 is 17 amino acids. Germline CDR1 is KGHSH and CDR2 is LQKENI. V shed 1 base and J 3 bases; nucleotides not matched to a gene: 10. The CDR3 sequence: CASSPLPRGRGDTEAFF. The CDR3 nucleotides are TGTGCCAGCTCACCACTTCCCAGGGGGCGCGGGGACACTGAAGCTTTCTTT.

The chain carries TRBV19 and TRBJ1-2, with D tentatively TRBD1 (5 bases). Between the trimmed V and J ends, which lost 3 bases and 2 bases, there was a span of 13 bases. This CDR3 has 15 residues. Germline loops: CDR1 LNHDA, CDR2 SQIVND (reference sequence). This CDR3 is CASSMGPGANYGYTF. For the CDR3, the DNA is TGTGCCAGTAGTATGGGACCGGGAGCCAACTATGGCTACACCTTC.

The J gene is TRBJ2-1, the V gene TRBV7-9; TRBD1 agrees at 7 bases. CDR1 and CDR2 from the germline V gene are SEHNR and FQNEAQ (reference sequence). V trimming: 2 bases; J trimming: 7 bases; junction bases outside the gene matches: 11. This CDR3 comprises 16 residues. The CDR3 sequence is CASSLTVMTGKNEQFF. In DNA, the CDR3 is TGTGCCAGCAGCTTAACGGTAATGACAGGGAAAAATGAGCAGTTCTTC.

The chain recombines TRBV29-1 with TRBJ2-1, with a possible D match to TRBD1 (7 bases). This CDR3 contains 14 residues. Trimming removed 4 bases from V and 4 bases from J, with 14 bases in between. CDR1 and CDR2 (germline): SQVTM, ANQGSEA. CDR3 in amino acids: CSVGRGQPYNEQFF. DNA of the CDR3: TGCAGCGTTGGGAGGGGACAGCCTTACAATGAGCAGTTCTTC.

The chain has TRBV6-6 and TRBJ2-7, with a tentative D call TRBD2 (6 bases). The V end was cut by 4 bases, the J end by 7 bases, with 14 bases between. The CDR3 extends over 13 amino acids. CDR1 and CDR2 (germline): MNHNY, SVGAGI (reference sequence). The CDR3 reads CASSSPPAGEQYF. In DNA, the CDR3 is TGTGCCAGCAGTTCCCCTCCCGCGGGGGAGCAGTACTTC.

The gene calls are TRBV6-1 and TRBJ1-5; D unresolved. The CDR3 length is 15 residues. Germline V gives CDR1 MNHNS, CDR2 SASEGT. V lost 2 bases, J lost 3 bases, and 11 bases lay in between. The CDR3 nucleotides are TGTGCCAGCAGTGAACTAGCCGTCTACAATCAGCCCCAGCATTTT. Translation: CASSELAVYNQPQHF.